The 11 T cell receptor beta chains given below trace back to one sample, sequenced in a study of CD8 T cells in ankylosing spondylitis. Study-wide results and limits: Blood from ankylosing spondylitis patients appeared to carry a characteristic eight-variant TCR beta motif.

TCRdb used MiXCR to reprocess the 5' RACE reads, holding one entry per CDR3 protein. This sample has 650,000 to 800,000 distinct CDR3 sequences; around 20% occur once, and the top ten carry 15% to 20%. The antigens for these receptors are not known. Source material: blood, either unsorted or a sorted T cell fraction (not recorded which). Receptors were obtained from a male donor with ankylosing spondylitis.

This clonotype occurred many times. The chain is built from TRBV6-1 and TRBJ1-1; D remains ambiguous. Per germline, CDR1 MNHNS and CDR2 SASEGT. The ends were cut back, 4 bases at V and 8 bases at J, with 14 bases in the middle. CDR3 size: 13 residues. The chain's CDR3 is CASSARRAGEAFF. As DNA, the CDR3 is TGTGCCAGCAGTGCGCGACGGGCGGGGGAAGCTTTCTTT.

This chain joins TRBV21-1 and TRBJ1-6; the D call of TRBD1 is as the table states it, not checked on the DNA. TRBV21-1 is a pseudogene segment. CDR3 length equals 16 residues. CDR3 sequence reads: CASSRDREHYNSPLHF. CDR3 sequence (DNA): TGTGCCAGCAGCCGGGACAGAGAACACTATAATTCACCCCTCCACTTT.

The chain joins TRBV21-1 to TRBJ2-7; TRBD1 reflects the table's D call only, with no check against the DNA. TRBV21-1 is a pseudogene segment. This CDR3 spans 16 amino acids. The CDR3 coding sequence is TGTGCCAGCAGCAAACCCCACGGACATCTGGCGAACGAGCAGTACTTC. This gives the protein CASSKPHGHLANEQYF.

The chain combines TRBV5-1 with TRBJ2-7, with 11 nucleotides matching TRBD1. CDR1 SGHRS and CDR2 YFSETQ come from the germline V gene. There are 15 residues in the CDR3. The J segment lost 2 bases and the V segment lost 3 bases, leaving 4 bases of the junction unmatched. The CDR3 is CASSWGQGETYEQYF. The CDR3, as DNA: TGCGCCAGCAGCTGGGGACAGGGGGAGACCTACGAGCAGTACTTC.

This clonotype was seen repeatedly, ten times or more. This sequence joins TRBV27 and TRBJ1-1; D may be TRBD1 (5 bases). Trimming took 3 bases from V and 3 from J, leaving 8 bases between them. The length of the CDR3 is 13 residues. CDR1 and CDR2 from the germline V gene are MNHEY and SMNVEV (reference sequence). The CDR3 DNA is TGTGCCAGCAGTTTCGCCAGGGACACTGAAGCTTTCTTT. Translating gives CASSFARDTEAFF.

The V gene is TRBV28, the J gene TRBJ2-1; D unresolved. Per the germline V gene, CDR1 is MDHEN and CDR2 is SYDVKM. The CDR3 spans 12 residues. The V end lost 3 bases, the J end lost 5 bases, and 5 bases lay between the germline ends. The CDR3 coding sequence is TGTGCCAGCAGTTTTATGGACAATGAGCAGTTCTTC. Translated, it gives CASSFMDNEQFF.

J is TRBJ1-4 and V is TRBV29-1, with D unresolved. The CDR3 consists of 13 residues. Germline V lookup: CDR1 SQVTM, CDR2 ANQGSEA. The V and J ends lost 4 bases and 4 bases respectively, with 10 bases between them. CDR3 residues: CSVGADDNEKLFF. The DNA of the CDR3 is TGCAGCGTTGGGGCGGACGATAATGAAAAACTGTTTTTT.

V usage is TRBV24-1 and J usage is TRBJ2-5; unclear D gene. With 2 bases removed from V and 5 bases from J, the gap between germline ends came to 14 bases. Looked up from germline, CDR1 is KGHDR and CDR2 is SFDVKD. CDR3 length: 15 residues. The CDR3 reads CATSDYSHTQETQYF. DNA for the CDR3: TGTGCCACCAGTGATTACAGCCATACTCAGGAGACCCAGTACTTC.

The V call is TRBV15, the J call TRBJ2-1; the D gene is possibly TRBD2 (6 bases). Trimming stripped 0 bases from V and 9 bases from J, with 12 bases between. Germline V lookup: CDR1 LNHNV, CDR2 YYDKDF (reference sequence). This CDR3 is 14 amino acids long. CDR3 residues: CATSRDSGGGEQFF. The CDR3 DNA reads as TGTGCCACCAGCAGAGATAGTGGGGGAGGTGAGCAGTTCTTC.

This clonotype has just a few counts. This chain joins TRBV5-1 and TRBJ2-1, with 7 nucleotides matching TRBD1. Germline V gene sequence: CDR1 SGHRS, CDR2 YFSETQ. The CDR3 has 13 residues. With V trimmed by 6 bases and J by 5 bases, 5 bases remained unmatched. CDR3 amino acids: CASTRQGNNEQFF. The CDR3 DNA sequence: TGCGCCAGCACGAGACAGGGAAACAATGAGCAGTTCTTC.

V gene TRBV20-1 combines with J gene TRBJ1-2; TRBD1 might be the D (5 bases). CDR1 DFQATT and CDR2 SNEGSKA come from the germline V gene (reference sequence). This CDR3 contains 13 residues. The CDR3 spells CGAGTAANYGYTF. The CDR3 nucleotides read TGCGGCGCCGGGACGGCAGCTAACTATGGCTACACCTTC.